These T cell receptor beta chains were read from a single sample in a study of immune evolution from preneoplasia to lung adenocarcinoma. Sequencing used immunoSEQ multiplex PCR; TCRdb keeps in-frame clones, though not all of them. The table lists thousands of clones, nearly 80% of them singletons. The source material was FFPE adjacent normal lung tissue. Receptor source: a person aged 60-79 years with lung adenocarcinoma. CDR3s include the opening cysteine and the closing phenylalanine or tryptophan. A D gene is named only where the DNA matches it firmly. The size entry is marked missing in some rows and otherwise reads once, few, many or a size class.

j_call,v_call,d_call,clone_size,cdr3_length,cdr3_nt,cdr3_aa
TRBJ1-4,TRBV7-8,TRBD1,.,14,TGTGCCAGCAGCCGGGACAGCCCAATAGAAAAACTGTTTTTT,CASSRDSPIEKLFF
TRBJ1-2,TRBV6-5,TRBD1,.,15,TGTGCCAGCAGTTACCGCGGACAGGGAGGCTATGGCTACACCTTC,CASSYRGQGGYGYTF
TRBJ2-5,TRBV11-2,.,.,14,TGTGCCAGCAGCGACGGACTGGGGAAGGAGACCCAGTACTTC,CASSDGLGKETQYF
TRBJ1-2,TRBV6-5,.,.,14,TGTGCCAGCAGTTACTCGACGGGACTCTATGGCTACACCTTC,CASSYSTGLYGYTF
TRBJ2-5,TRBV10-2,.,.,12,TGCGCCAGCAGTGAGTCGATGTATACCCAGTACTTC,CASSESMYTQYF
TRBJ1-1,TRBV23-1,.,.,16,TGCGCCAGCAACCCTCTATGGGGGAATGGGGACACTGAAGCTTTCTTT,CASNPLWGNGDTEAFF
TRBJ2-3,TRBV29-1,TRBD2,.,16,TGCAGCGCCAGGGAGGGGCGGCTCGCTAGCACAGATACGCAGTATTTT,CSAREGRLASTDTQYF
TRBJ1-5,TRBV2,.,once,17,TGTGCCAGCAGTGAACCCTTTGACAGTTATAGCAATCAGCCCCAGCATTTT,CASSEPFDSYSNQPQHF
TRBJ2-5,TRBV11-2,.,.,11,TGTGCCAGCCTGTATGGGGGGACCCAGTACTTC,CASLYGGTQYF
TRBJ2-3,TRBV29-1,.,.,15,TGCAGCGTTGAAGATCGGGCGGTTTCGATAGATACGCAGTATTTT,CSVEDRAVSIDTQYF
TRBJ2-1,TRBV11-1,.,.,15,TGTGCCAGCAGCCTCGGACTCCCTCCCACGAATGAGCAGTTCTTC,CASSLGLPPTNEQFF
TRBJ2-3,TRBV28,.,.,14,TGTGCCAGCAGTTCTGACGCAACTGGAAATACGCAGTATTTT,CASSSDATGNTQYF
TRBJ2-5,TRBV28,TRBD2,.,15,TGTGCCAGCAGTCCCCGGAGCGGGATCCAAGAGACCCAGTACTTC,CASSPRSGIQETQYF
TRBJ1-1,TRBV6-5,.,.,11,TGTGCCACCCTCACGAACACTGAAGCTTTCTTT,CATLTNTEAFF
TRBJ2-7,TRBV29-1,.,.,13,TGCAGCGGCACACAGGGAGAAGGCTACGAGCAGTACTTC,CSGTQGEGYEQYF
TRBJ1-1,TRBV6-1,.,.,13,TGTGCCAGCAGTGAAGTTCGGAACACTGAAGCTTTCTTT,CASSEVRNTEAFF
TRBJ2-7,TRBV29-1,TRBD1,once,13,TGCAGCGCCCAAAAGGACAGGGCCTACGAGCAGTACTTC,CSAQKDRAYEQYF
TRBJ1-1,TRBV6-4,.,.,15,TGTGCCAGCACGAACGGGGGGTTTGAGGTCACTGAAGCTTTCTTT,CASTNGGFEVTEAFF
TRBJ1-5,TRBV11-2,TRBD1,.,14,TGTGCCAGCAGCTTCGGACAGGGAATCGAGCCCCAGCATTTT,CASSFGQGIEPQHF
TRBJ1-2,TRBV29-1,.,.,11,TGCAGCGTGAGGGGCGGGGAGCACTACACCTTC,CSVRGGEHYTF
TRBJ2-6,TRBV7-9,.,.,18,TGTGCCAGCAGCGGTTGGGGGCAGTTCTCCTCGGGGGCCAACGTCCTGACTTTC,CASSGWGQFSSGANVLTF
TRBJ1-6,TRBV30,.,.,14,TGTGCCTGGAATCCCCAGGGGATGGATTCACCCCTCCACTTT,CAWNPQGMDSPLHF
TRBJ2-6,TRBV28,.,.,15,TGTGCCAGCAGGCCCAGTAGCTCTGGGGCCAACGTCCTGACTTTC,CASRPSSSGANVLTF
TRBJ1-1,TRBV9,.,.,14,TGTGCCAGCAGCCCCCTTACCGGGGACACTGAAGCTTTCTTT,CASSPLTGDTEAFF
TRBJ2-7,TRBV6-5,TRBD2,large,13,TGTGCCAGCAGTTACGCCGGGGGGTACGAGCAGTACTTC,CASSYAGGYEQYF
TRBJ2-1,TRBV7-9,.,few,15,TGTGCCAGCAGCTCAGCCGGGGACCAGTTAGGGGAGCAGTTCTTC,CASSSAGDQLGEQFF
TRBJ1-1,TRBV9,.,few,14,TGTGCCAGCAGCTTACTGACAGGAGACACTGAAGCTTTCTTT,CASSLLTGDTEAFF
TRBJ1-2,TRBV7-9,TRBD1,.,15,TGTGCCAGCAGCCCTGGGACAGGGATAAACTATGGCTACACCTTC,CASSPGTGINYGYTF